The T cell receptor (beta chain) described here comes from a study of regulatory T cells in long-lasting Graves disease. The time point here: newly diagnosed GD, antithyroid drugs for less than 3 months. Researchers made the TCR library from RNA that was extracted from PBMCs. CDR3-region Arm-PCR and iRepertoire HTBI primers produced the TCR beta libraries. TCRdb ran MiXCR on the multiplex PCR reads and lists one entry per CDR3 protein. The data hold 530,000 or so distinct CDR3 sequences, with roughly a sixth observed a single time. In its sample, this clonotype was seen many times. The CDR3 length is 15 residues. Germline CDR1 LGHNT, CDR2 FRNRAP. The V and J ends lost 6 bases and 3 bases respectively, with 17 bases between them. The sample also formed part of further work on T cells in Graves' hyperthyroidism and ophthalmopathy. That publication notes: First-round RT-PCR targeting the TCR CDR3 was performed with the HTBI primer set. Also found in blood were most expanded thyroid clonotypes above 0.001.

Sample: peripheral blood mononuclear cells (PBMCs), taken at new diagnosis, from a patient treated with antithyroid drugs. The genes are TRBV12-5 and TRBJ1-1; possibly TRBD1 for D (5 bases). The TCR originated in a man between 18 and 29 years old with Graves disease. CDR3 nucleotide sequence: TGTGCTAGTGGCCCGGGCCAGGGTGCGGACACTGAAGCTTTCTTT. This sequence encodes CASGPGQGADTEAFF.